This T cell receptor (beta chain) is from a study of blood T cell repertoires in COVID-19 (dated by TCRdb to between 2020 and 2021). For the wider study: Samples covering the acute and convalescent phases of COVID-19 were provided by collaborators in the United States, Italy and Spain. The material from the prospective study consisted of cDNA or gDNA derived from T cells, B-cell-depleted T cells, or PBMCs. The dataset comprised deeply sampled blood TCRbeta repertoires from subjects exposed to, actively infected with, or recovered from COVID-19. The repertoires were released in a freely available public database meant as a resource for research on the immune response to SARS-CoV-2. The samples were drawn from two sources: the first 160 participants of the ongoing ImmuneRACE study, and 950 to 1,500 subjects contributed by 6 global collaborators. The sample metadata nearly always contained a de-identified subject ID, COVID-19 status, age in years and sex. Where available, HLA class I and class II types were taken from metadata supplied by the sample provider and were not determined by assay-based typing. General conclusions and limits of the study: Clinical and demographic metadata were provided uncurated, with the amount varying by source and participant.

In the prospective study, participants were about 18 to 100 years old, resided in about two dozen geographic areas of the United States, and were enrolled through a virtual design. Cohort assignment in the prospective study relied on participant-reported clinical history from a screening survey and a study questionnaire. In the prospective study, whole blood, serum and a nasopharyngeal or oropharyngeal swab were collected from each participant by mobile phlebotomists. Additional blood draws and questionnaires over a 2-month period could optionally be provided by prospective study participants. Before DNA extraction, prospective study blood samples were shipped either frozen or at room temperature. V gives up 5 bases and J gives up 6 bases, and the segment between their germline ends measures 14 bases. The CDR1 and CDR2 encoded by the germline V gene are MGHRA and YSYEKL. The CDR3 starts with the cysteine, ends with the phenylalanine, and has 14 residues. The kept DNA is CDR3 alone, 42 bases in frame from the first base.

TCRbeta CDR3 regions were amplified from genomic DNA by means of the immunoSEQ Assay, a bias-controlled multiplex PCR. In the authors' own workflow: Nucleated cell counts per sample were estimated from amplification of reference gene primers within the assay. Sequence reads were collapsed and filtered to measure the absolute abundance of every unique TCRbeta CDR3 rearrangement. For each sample, productive Simpson clonality was calculated as the square root of Simpson's diversity index across productive rearrangements. The immuneACCESS repertoire file appears here via TCRdb, limited to in-frame rearrangements. These files lack a portion of the clones; in checked studies, under half of the deficit traces to unresolved V genes, and the cause of the others is not known. The DNA was the basis for D and trimming; V, J and clone size are from that table. The sample table shows some 210,000 clones, and around 90% are seen once. The leading ten clones occupy about a tenth of the sample.

Notes on this clone: The antigen it recognizes is unknown. Base qualities are not at hand, and no much larger clone is one base apart.

The chain uses TRBV4-1 and TRBJ2-1, and perhaps TRBD2 as D gene, on 6 matching bases. Sequenced material: PBMCs or T cells enriched from blood (not recorded which). The origin of this receptor is a man aged 18-30 years with acute COVID-19. The bases read TGCGCCAGCAGCGGCGGGACTGGGGTCAATGAGCAGTTCTTC. This is translated as CASSGGTGVNEQFF.